The sequence of this T cell receptor beta chain was determined in a study of CD4 T cells in relation to SARS-CoV-2 and coronaviruses (dated by TCRdb to the early 2020s). With regard to the full study: In the ViraFEST assay, PBMCs were cultured with antigen for 9 to 11 days, after which TCR beta CDR3s were sequenced to identify antigen-specific clonal expansions. An HIV-1 Nef peptide pool or a no-peptide culture served as the negative reference condition. HLA restriction was mapped for shared crossreactive spike epitopes using patient-derived lymphoblastoid cell lines. The study assessed, at the TCR clonotype level, memory CD4+ T cell crossreactivity between SARS-CoV-2 and common cold coronavirus spike proteins. Samples from a few pre-COVID donors and the naive versus memory experiments were sequenced with the Adaptive Biotechnologies TCR-sequencing kit; other data were Illumina-based. Expansion assays from other donors in the study were sequenced with a different, Illumina-based TCR-beta assay. Overall study outcomes, separate from this receptor: Since the crossreactivity analysis centred on spike protein, crossreactivity against other viral proteins was not assessed. Memory CD4+ clonotypes crossrecognizing SARS-CoV-2 and at least one common cold coronavirus spike were found in around 65% of donors. The study was constrained by small numbers of patients and of tested TCRs. Because no donor provided both pre-pandemic and post-infection samples, tracing the source of pre-existing responses was limited. Compared with monoreactive clones, crossreactive clones had significantly weaker SARS-CoV-2-driven expansion, a result consistent with antigenic imprinting.

Libraries were prepared through the immunoSEQ multiplex PCR assay. For the original study's pipeline: During preprocessing, nonproductive sequences were removed, as were CDR3s that did not start with C, did not end with F or W, or were shorter than 7 amino acids. Antigen-specific clonotypes were called with the MANAFEST web app on the basis of expansion relative to the reference and to other culture wells. A clone was considered positive if significant expansion relative to the reference culture was observed in 2 of 3 replicate wells at an FDR below 0.05. Positive clones also required significant expansion versus all other tandem wells and an odds ratio above 5. After three terminal residues were trimmed from each end, CDR3 homology was quantified as pairwise Levenshtein distance using the stringdist R package. TCRdb retrieved this table from immuneACCESS and kept in-frame rearrangements only. Not all clones are present; in checked studies, unresolved V genes account for under half, and no reason is known for the remainder. For V, J and clone size, that table is used; D and trimming come from the DNA. The sample contains 15,000 to 20,000 clones, over 70% of them found a single time. The top ten clonotypes cover about 32% of the sample.

Including the terminal cysteine and phenylalanine, the CDR3 comprises 14 residues. Only the CDR3 region is kept as DNA, spanning 42 bases read in frame from base 1. The germline V gene sets CDR1 to KGHDR and CDR2 to SFDVKD. V has 7 bases trimmed and J has 5 bases trimmed; junction bases matching no gene number 5. A word on this clone: Its antigen specificity is not known. No clone much larger than this one lies a single base away; base qualities are absent.

CD4+ T cells from unexposed donors were collected before the COVID-19 pandemic (2011-2018). After less than eleven days of culture, CD4+ T cells were isolated with the EasySep CD4+ T cell isolation kit. As far as cell numbers permitted, CD4+ T cells from unexposed donors were tested for reactivity against SARS-CoV-2 S and N as well as four spike pools from common cold coronaviruses. Each well held roughly 2.1 million PBMCs cultured in IMDM containing roughly 5% human AB serum and 10 IU/ml IL-2. Half of the culture medium was replaced with fresh IL-2-containing medium on days 3 and 7. In general, every peptide culture condition was set up in three replicate wells. The leukapheresis product for the unexposed donors was obtained through commercial purchase. PBMCs were isolated from leukapheresis product or whole blood by Ficoll-Paque PLUS gradient centrifugation. PBMCs were either used fresh in the expansion assay or cryopreserved at -140 degrees C. The QIAamp Micro DNA Kit was used to extract genomic DNA from the CD4+ T cells.

Sequences were obtained from CD4+ T cells from PBMCs, cultured in vitro. The sequence was obtained from a human donor in good health. The V and J genes are TRBV24-1 and TRBJ2-2, with 8 middle bases fitting TRBD1. The nucleotide sequence reads as follows: TGTGCCACCAGACGGACAGGGAAAACCGGGGAGCTGTTTTTT. Its translation reads: CATRRTGKTGELFF.